This TCR beta chain derives from a study of PD-L1 blockade in urothelial cancer. Looking at the study overall: Male patients with bladder-origin urothelial cancer numbered about 90% of the 29. A median blood sample held around 150,000 T cells and 75,000 to 85,000 unique TCRs. Overall study results and limits: It was durable-benefit patients whose tumor-associated blood clones expanded more at 3 weeks.

Synthetic templates analogous to TCR were spiked into all PCRs individually. The method was immunoSEQ multiplex PCR; TCRdb's version includes in-frame clones alone and lacks a portion of them. The sample gives 50,000 or so clones, around 85% of which show up once; more than 1.5% is in the top ten. CDR1 and CDR2 (germline): SQVTM, ANQGSEA. V shed 5 bases and J shed 10 bases, with 11 bases lying between them. This CDR3 is 11 amino acids long. Time point denoted: peripheral blood 6 weeks after treatment start. A remark on this clone: No antigen is known for it.

This material consisted of PBMCs, taken around atezolizumab (anti-PD-L1) treatment. V gene TRBV29-1 combines with J gene TRBJ1-4; D possibly corresponds to TRBD1 (5 bases). The receptor's source is a man between 45 and 60 years old with urothelial cancer. The CDR3 DNA reads TGCAGCGTTCCCATGGGGGGAAAACTGTTTTTT. This translates into CSVPMGGKLFF.